The next 32 T cell receptor beta chains were all read from a single sample in a study of blood T cell repertoires in COVID-19. Clones were sequenced by immunoSEQ multiplex PCR, and TCRdb holds only the in-frame ones, with some missing. The table records some 150,000 clones, roughly 89% of them present only once. Material for sequencing was peripheral blood. These receptors were collected from a woman in her fifties or sixties who had recovered from COVID-19.

The rearrangement joins TRBV28 to TRBJ1-1, with D possibly TRBD1 on 5 matching bases. V lost 1 base and J lost 0, with 18 bases in between. Germline V gene sequence: CDR1 MDHEN, CDR2 SYDVKM. The CDR3 is made up of 18 amino acids. CDR3 DNA: TGTGCCAGCAGTTTATTAGGGGCAGGGCTGAACATGAACACTGAAGCTTTCTTT. Its protein is CASSLLGAGLNMNTEAFF.

This CDR3 is CSVETGASPYEQYF. DNA of the CDR3: TGCAGCGTGGAGACAGGGGCCAGTCCTTACGAGCAGTACTTC. The chain links TRBV29-1 to TRBJ2-7, with 8 bases lining up with TRBD1. The CDR3 length is 14 residues. CDR1 is SQVTM and CDR2 is ANQGSEA in the germline V gene. V lost 6 bases and J lost 4; bases outside the gene matches: 11.

The CDR3 is CASSRTERGQETQYF. In DNA form, the CDR3 reads TGTGCCAGCAGCCGGACTGAGCGGGGCCAAGAGACCCAGTACTTC. The chain recombines TRBV11-1 with TRBJ2-5; 7 bases are a match to TRBD2. The junction had 7 bases not matched to a gene; V was cut back by 5 bases and J by 1 base. The germline gives CDR1 SGHAT, CDR2 FQDESV (reference sequence). CDR3 length equals 15 residues.

The chain recombines TRBV19 with TRBJ2-7, with TRBD1 identical over 11 bases. J lost 0 bases, V lost 9 bases, and 7 bases had no gene match. The germline V gene encodes CDR1 LNHDA and CDR2 SQIVND (reference sequence). The CDR3 is 15 amino acids. For the CDR3, the DNA is TGTGCCAGCAGTCCGGGACAGGGGGGCTCCTACGAGCAGTACTTC. Its translation: CASSPGQGGSYEQYF.

V is TRBV7-3 and J is TRBJ2-5; D possibly corresponds to TRBD2 (6 bases). Germline assignment: CDR1 SGHTA and CDR2 FQGTGA. V was trimmed by 5 bases and J by 5 bases, leaving 15 bases between them. The CDR3 spans 14 residues. CDR3: CASSLGGAGETQYF. For the CDR3, the DNA is TGTGCCAGCAGCCTAGGCGGGGCCGGCGAGACCCAGTACTTC.

The chain joins TRBV28 to TRBJ2-5; 10 bases align to TRBD1. After removal of 6 bases from V and 0 bases from J, the junction contained 7 bases not matched to a gene. Germline V gene sequence: CDR1 MDHEN, CDR2 SYDVKM. CDR3 length equals 16 residues. The CDR3 nucleotides are TGTGCCAGCAGGTCCACCGGGACAGGGGACCAAGAGACCCAGTACTTC. Translation: CASRSTGTGDQETQYF.

The rearrangement uses TRBV18 and TRBJ2-3; perhaps TRBD1 as D (6 bases). Per the germline V gene, CDR1 is KGHSH and CDR2 is LQKENI. The CDR3 has 16 residues. V gave up 5 bases and J gave up 2 bases, with 17 bases separating them. The CDR3 DNA reads TGTGCCAGCTCAGCCACAGGGACCTCCTTCACAGATACGCAGTATTTT. It encodes CASSATGTSFTDTQYF. Combining the CDR3 with reference TRBV18 and TRBJ2-3 gives the whole variable domain NAGVMQNPRHLVRRRGQEARLRCSPMKGHSHVYWYRQLPEEGLKFMVYLQKENIIDESGMPKERFSAEFPKEGPSILRIQQVVRGDSAAYFCASSATGTSFTDTQYFGPGTRLTVL.

The V gene is TRBV5-4, the J gene TRBJ1-2; D unclear. The CDR3 is made up of 13 amino acids. V lost 4 bases to trimming and J lost 3 bases, with 10 bases between them. CDR1 and CDR2 (germline): SGHNT, YYREEE (reference sequence). The CDR3: CASSPGGDYGYTF. In DNA form, the CDR3 reads TGTGCCAGCAGCCCTGGCGGGGACTATGGCTACACCTTC.

The V call is TRBV27, the J call TRBJ2-5; possible D gene TRBD1, 6 bases. This CDR3 spans 18 amino acids. Germline CDR1 MNHEY, CDR2 SMNVEV (reference sequence). The V gene lost 4 bases and the J gene lost 7 bases, with 28 bases spanning the gap. The CDR3 bases are TGTGCCAGCAGTTCCCACTGGTCCAGGGGACGGGGTCCATTGACCCAGTACTTC. It is translated as CASSSHWSRGRGPLTQYF.

This chain uses TRBV19 with TRBJ1-2; D not certain. Trimming stripped 4 bases from V and 1 base from J, with 13 bases between. The length of the CDR3 is 15 residues. Germline V gene sequence: CDR1 LNHDA, CDR2 SQIVND (reference sequence). The CDR3 sequence: CASSKKGVFNYGYTF. The CDR3, as DNA: TGTGCCAGTAGTAAAAAGGGAGTGTTTAACTATGGCTACACCTTC.

The rearrangement uses TRBV7-6 and TRBJ1-1; 7 nucleotides match TRBD1. The CDR3 is 16 amino acids. Germline CDR1 SGHVS, CDR2 FNYEAQ. V trimming: 1 base; J trimming: 3 bases; junction bases outside the gene matches: 8. The DNA of the CDR3 is TGTGCCAGCAGCTTAGGGTCAGGGGGGATGGACACTGAAGCTTTCTTT. Protein sequence: CASSLGSGGMDTEAFF.

The chain joins TRBV2 to TRBJ2-3; D may be TRBD1 (6 bases). The V gene lost 5 bases and the J gene lost 10 bases, with 13 bases spanning the gap. The CDR3 extends over 12 amino acids. Germline values: CDR1 SNHLY, CDR2 FYNNEI. CDR3 in amino acids: CASSSQGNPQYF. The CDR3 DNA is TGTGCCAGCAGTAGTCAGGGGAACCCGCAGTATTTT. Filled out from reference TRBV2 and TRBJ2-3, the complete variable domain reads EPEVTQTPSHQVTQMGQEVILRCVPISNHLYFYWYRQILGQKVEFLVSFYNNEISEKSEIFDDQFSVERPDGSNFTLKIRSTKLEDSAMYFCASSSQGNPQYFGPGTRLTVL.

This clone was seen only a few times. The chain joins TRBV3-1 (or the pseudogene TRBV3-2) to TRBJ1-6; 8 nucleotides agree with TRBD1. Looked up from germline, CDR1 is LGHDT and CDR2 is YNNKEL (reference sequence). The CDR3 runs 18 residues. Trimming cost V 0 bases and J 6 bases; bases outside gene matches: 10. In DNA, the CDR3 is TGTGCCAGCAGCCAAGATAGACGCCGGGACAGGCGTAATTCACCCCTCCACTTT. Its translation: CASSQDRRRDRRNSPLHF.

This clone was seen a single time. The rearrangement joins TRBV5-1 to TRBJ2-3; TRBD1 matches at 7 bases. The germline V gene has CDR1 SGHRS and CDR2 YFSETQ. The CDR3 contains 12 residues. Unmatched junction bases numbered 3, after V lost 0 bases and J lost 11 bases. The CDR3 loop is CASSLARDRQYF. CDR3 nucleotides: TGCGCCAGCAGCTTGGCCCGGGACAGGCAGTATTTT.

The chain uses TRBV9 and TRBJ1-4; D perhaps matches TRBD1 (6 bases). The CDR3 loop spans 14 amino acids. The germline V gene encodes CDR1 SGDLS and CDR2 YYNGEE. V was trimmed by 3 bases and J by 7 bases, leaving 13 bases between them. The CDR3 sequence: CASSAGDRGEKLFF. CDR3 coding DNA: TGTGCCAGCAGCGCAGGGGATAGAGGTGAAAAACTGTTTTTT.

This rearrangement joins TRBV7-8 to TRBJ2-7; D ambiguous. Germline V lookup: CDR1 SGHVS, CDR2 FQNEAQ. The length of the CDR3 is 14 residues. With 0 bases removed from V and 2 bases from J, the gap between germline ends came to 8 bases. CDR3 coding DNA: TGTGCCAGCAGCTTAGCGCTTAGTACCTACGAGCAGTACTTC. As protein: CASSLALSTYEQYF. Full variable domain (remainder filled in from reference TRBV7-8 and TRBJ2-7): GAGVSQSPRYKVAKRGQDVALRCDPISGHVSLFWYQQALGQGPEFLTYFQNEAQLDKSGLPSDRFFAERPEGSVSTLKIQRTQQEDSAVYLCASSLALSTYEQYFGPGTRLTVT.

The V call is TRBV4-1, the J call TRBJ2-3, with D perhaps TRBD2 (6 bases). Germline V gene data show CDR1 as MGHRA and CDR2 as YSYEKL. V was clipped by 4 bases and J by 7 bases, with 9 bases between them. The CDR3 totals 12 residues. For the CDR3, the DNA is TGCGCCAGCAGCCTTAGCGGCAATACGCAGTATTTT. It is translated as CASSLSGNTQYF.

J is TRBJ2-1 and V is TRBV6-6, with 9 positions matching TRBD1. The CDR3 spans 14 residues. Trimming removed 6 bases from V and 4 bases from J; junction bases left unmatched: 4. CDR1 MNHNY and CDR2 SVGAGI come from the germline V gene (reference sequence). For the CDR3, the DNA is TGTGCCAGCAGGAACAGGGGGCTTTACAATGAGCAGTTCTTC. Its translation: CASRNRGLYNEQFF.

This clone was observed a few times. V is TRBV13 and J is TRBJ2-1; TRBD1 agrees at 11 bases. Per germline, CDR1 PRHDT and CDR2 FYEKMQ (reference sequence). The CDR3 totals 14 residues. Trimming took 4 bases from V and 8 from J; bases not matched to a gene: 4. The CDR3 DNA follows: TGTGCCAGCAGCTCCGGGGACAGGGGGGATGAGCAGTTCTTC. Its protein product is CASSSGDRGDEQFF.

CDR3 sequence reads: CASSQVIYREFNTGELFF. CDR3 sequence (DNA): TGCGCCAGCAGCCAAGTTATCTACCGGGAGTTTAACACCGGGGAGCTGTTTTTT. This rearrangement joins TRBV4-1 to TRBJ2-2, with D perhaps matching TRBD2 (6 bases). V was shortened by 1 base and J by 2 bases, with 17 bases between the two germline ends. CDR3 length: 18 residues. The germline V gene encodes CDR1 MGHRA and CDR2 YSYEKL.

The chain is built from TRBV7-9 and TRBJ1-2, with 7 bases matching TRBD1. The CDR3 runs to 14 residues. From germline, CDR1 is SEHNR and CDR2 FQNEAQ (reference sequence). Unmatched junction bases numbered 16, after V lost 11 bases and J lost 7 bases. The CDR3 spells CASKSSPGGTGYTF. The DNA of the CDR3 is TGTGCCTCTAAGTCCTCTCCAGGGGGAACTGGCTACACCTTC.

V and J are TRBV15 and TRBJ1-4; the D gene is possibly TRBD1 (5 bases). V lost 0 bases, J lost 0 bases, and 17 bases lay in between. Germline V gene lookup returns CDR1 LNHNV and CDR2 YYDKDF (reference sequence). The CDR3 loop spans 19 amino acids. DNA for the CDR3: TGTGCCACCAGCAGAGAATTGTGGACATCTCTTTCAACTAATGAAAAACTGTTTTTT. Amino acid sequence: CATSRELWTSLSTNEKLFF.

The chain joins TRBV4-2 to TRBJ1-5, with 9 positions matching TRBD1. This CDR3 comprises 16 residues. Germline CDR1 LGHNA, CDR2 YNFKEQ. With V trimmed by 3 bases and J by 7 bases, 10 bases remained unmatched. Here the CDR3 DNA reads TGTGCCAGCAGCCATGTCCCGGGACAGGGATGGCAGCCCCAGCATTTT. Protein sequence: CASSHVPGQGWQPQHF.

This sequence joins TRBV10-3 and TRBJ2-3; 12 positions match TRBD2. The CDR3 covers 15 residues. J lost 2 bases, V lost 5 bases, and 2 bases had no gene match. Per germline, CDR1 ENHRY and CDR2 SYGVKD. The CDR3 loop is CAISTSGGTTDTQYF. Written as DNA, the CDR3 is TGTGCCATCAGTACTAGCGGGGGGACCACAGATACGCAGTATTTT.

The chain has TRBV6-5 and TRBJ1-5; 12 bases are shared with TRBD1. CDR3 length: 14 residues. V was clipped by 6 bases and J by 11 bases; unmatched bases: 8. The germline V gene has CDR1 MNHEY and CDR2 SVGAGI. The CDR3: CASRQGQGALSQHF. The CDR3 DNA follows: TGTGCCAGCAGACAGGGACAGGGGGCCCTTTCCCAGCATTTT.

The chain employs TRBV28 and TRBJ2-7; TRBD1 matches 7 bases. Germline values: CDR1 MDHEN, CDR2 SYDVKM. With 7 bases clipped from V and 6 bases from J, the junction kept 12 bases outside the gene matches. CDR3 length: 14 amino acids. CDR3 protein: CASISTGNSGEQYF. DNA for the CDR3: TGTGCCAGCATCTCGACAGGGAATTCAGGCGAGCAGTACTTC.

This sequence joins TRBV2 and TRBJ1-5; tentative D call: TRBD1 (6 bases). Germline V CDR1 and CDR2: SNHLY, FYNNEI. The CDR3 totals 16 residues. Trimming removed 3 bases from V and 2 bases from J, with 14 bases in between. The CDR3 loop reads CASSEGRYRGNQPQHF. The CDR3 DNA follows: TGTGCCAGCAGTGAGGGTCGGTACAGGGGCAATCAGCCCCAGCATTTT.

The V and J genes are TRBV28 and TRBJ1-1, with D possibly matching TRBD1 (5 bases). Per the germline V gene, CDR1 is MDHEN and CDR2 is SYDVKM. V lost 2 bases and J 8 bases, leaving 12 bases between the germline ends. The CDR3 sequence is 13 residues long. This CDR3 reads CASSLAAPGEAFF. The CDR3 DNA is TGTGCCAGCAGTTTAGCGGCCCCAGGGGAAGCTTTCTTT.

This sequence joins TRBV3-1 (or the pseudogene TRBV3-2) and TRBJ2-5; 11 bases map to TRBD1. There are 14 residues in the CDR3. Per the germline V gene, CDR1 is LGHDT and CDR2 is YNNKEL (reference sequence). J was trimmed by 7 bases and V by 2 bases; bases with no gene match: 3. The CDR3 spells CASSQSGQGGTQYF. The CDR3, as DNA: TGTGCCAGCAGCCAATCGGGACAGGGGGGGACCCAGTACTTC.

The CDR3 here is CASSATGKANYGYTF. CDR3 coding DNA: TGTGCCAGCAGCGCAACGGGAAAAGCTAACTATGGCTACACCTTC. J is TRBJ1-2 and V is TRBV9; D remains unclear. Trimming pared 3 bases from V and 0 bases from J, leaving 12 bases between. CDR3 length: 15 residues. CDR1 SGDLS and CDR2 YYNGEE come from the germline V gene. Full variable domain (rest looked up from reference TRBV9 and TRBJ1-2): DSGVTQTPKHLITATGQRVTLRCSPRSGDLSVYWYQQSLDQGLQFLIQYYNGEERAKGNILERFSAQQFPDLHSELNLSSLELGDSALYFCASSATGKANYGYTFGSGTRLTVV.

The chain is built from TRBV6-1 and TRBJ2-1; no definite D call. Trimming left V 4 bases short and J 0 bases short, with 16 bases between. The CDR3 is made up of 17 amino acids. Looked up from germline, CDR1 is MNHNS and CDR2 is SASEGT. The DNA of the CDR3 is TGTGCCAGCAGTGTCGGTTTCGCAGGCAGCTCCTACAATGAGCAGTTCTTC. Encoded protein: CASSVGFAGSSYNEQFF.

As to this clone: Additional DNA sequences in this sample encode the identical CDR3. CDR3 bases: TGTGCCAGCTCACTATCTTCCGGGAACACTGAAGCTTTCTTT. Residues: CASSLSSGNTEAFF. V and J are TRBV18 and TRBJ1-1; the D is unclear. Deletions cut 4 bases from V and 1 base from J, with 10 bases between. The V gene's germline CDR1 is KGHSH and CDR2 LQKENI. The CDR3 runs 14 residues.